One sample yielded the 12 T cell receptor beta chains listed below, sequenced in a study of T cell changes during pregnancy in multiple sclerosis. Profiling relied on immunoSEQ multiplex PCR, and the TCRdb table lists in-frame clones only, not all of them. The table records roughly 42,000 clones, more than 90% of them present only once. Sequencing used CD4+ T cells from peripheral blood mononuclear cells, obtained in the second trimester of pregnancy. These receptors all come from a female donor in good health, enrolled as a control in a pregnancy study.

The chain couples TRBV4-3 to TRBJ2-1; the D gene is possibly TRBD2 (6 bases). Germline V gene data show CDR1 as LGHNA and CDR2 as YSLEER. There are 12 residues in the CDR3. The ends were cut back, 1 base at V and 13 bases at J, with 11 bases in the middle. CDR3 in DNA: TGCGCCAGCAGCCAAGGTGCCGGGAGACAGTTCTTC. Translated: CASSQGAGRQFF.

The chain has TRBV10-3 and TRBJ1-1; the match to TRBD1 covers 7 bases. In germline, CDR1 is ENHRY, CDR2 SYGVKD. J lost 10 bases, V lost 7 bases, and 18 bases had no gene match. The CDR3 has 15 amino acids. CDR3 sequence: CAIKMTGLATSGAFF. DNA of the CDR3: TGTGCCATCAAAATGACAGGGCTGGCGACCTCGGGAGCTTTCTTT.

The chain carries TRBV5-5 and TRBJ1-5; the D gene is possibly TRBD1 (5 bases). Between the trimmed V and J ends, which lost 3 bases and 4 bases, there was a span of 8 bases. Germline-derived CDR1 and CDR2 are SGHKS and YYEKEE (reference sequence). The CDR3 has 13 residues. Written as DNA, the CDR3 is TGTGCCAGCAGCTCTCGACAGAATCAGCCCCAGCATTTT. This sequence encodes CASSSRQNQPQHF. The variable domain in full, with the rest retrieved from reference TRBV5-5 and TRBJ1-5, is DAGVTQSPTHLIKTRGQQVTLRCSPISGHKSVSWYQQVLGQGPQFIFQYYEKEERGRGNFPDRFSARQFPNYSSELNVNALLLGDSALYLCASSSRQNQPQHFGDGTRLSIL.

The genes are TRBV6-1 and TRBJ2-3, with 8 bases identical to TRBD2. Losses at the gene ends were 2 bases for V and 2 bases for J; bases not matched to a gene: 6. The germline V gene encodes CDR1 MNHNS and CDR2 SASEGT. The CDR3 spans 16 residues. The CDR3 sequence is CASSENFSGVTDTQYF. CDR3 in DNA: TGTGCCAGCAGTGAAAACTTTAGCGGGGTCACAGATACGCAGTATTTT.

The V and J genes are TRBV11-2 and TRBJ2-1; a possible D gene is TRBD2 (5 bases). Per germline, CDR1 SGHAT and CDR2 FQNNGV. The V end lost 1 base, the J end lost 0 bases, and 13 bases lay between the germline ends. The CDR3 length is 17 residues. As DNA, the CDR3 is TGTGCCAGCAGCTTAGTAGGCGGGTACTACTCCTACAATGAGCAGTTCTTC. This codes for CASSLVGGYYSYNEQFF.

This clone appeared a single time. The CDR3 DNA reads TGTGCCAGCAGCGCAGCCGGAACCGCGGGGGGCTACACCTTC. Translation: CASSAAGTAGGYTF. The chain recombines TRBV7-8 with TRBJ1-2; D gene uncertain. This CDR3 region has 14 residues. Per the germline V gene, CDR1 is SGHVS and CDR2 is FQNEAQ. Trimming shortened V by 5 bases and J by 8 bases, and 18 bases separated the two germline ends.

This clone is a singleton in its sample. The CDR3 sequence is CASNYDGANEQFF. As DNA, the CDR3 is TGTGCCAGCAACTACGATGGGGCCAATGAGCAGTTCTTC. The chain combines TRBV11-2 with TRBJ2-1, with D possibly TRBD1 on 5 matching bases. The V end was cut by 7 bases, the J end by 6 bases, with 13 bases between. The germline CDR1 and CDR2 sequences are SGHAT and FQNNGV. The CDR3 length is 13 residues.

This clone has only one observation. The V call is TRBV6-5, the J call TRBJ2-1; 7 bases align to TRBD2. The CDR3 contains 16 residues. Unmatched junction bases numbered 11, after V lost 2 bases and J lost 7 bases. In germline, CDR1 is MNHEY, CDR2 SVGAGI. CDR3: CASSYVTGGRGNEQFF. The CDR3 DNA is TGTGCCAGCAGTTACGTGACGGGAGGAAGGGGAAATGAGCAGTTCTTC.

V and J are TRBV5-1 and TRBJ2-1; 13 bases are a match to TRBD2. Germline V gene sequence: CDR1 SGHRS, CDR2 YFSETQ. J lost 2 bases, V lost 3 bases, and 8 bases had no gene match. The CDR3 is 18 residues long. The DNA for the CDR3 is TGCGCCAGCAGCTCCGGACTAGCGGGAGCCGAGGCCTACAATGAGCAGTTCTTC. Translated: CASSSGLAGAEAYNEQFF. Drawing the rest from reference TRBV5-1 and TRBJ2-1, the complete variable domain is KAGVTQTPRYLIKTRGQQVTLSCSPISGHRSVSWYQQTPGQGLQFLFEYFSETQRNKGNFPGRFSGRQFSNSRSEMNVSTLELGDSALYLCASSSGLAGAEAYNEQFFGPGTRLTVL.

This chain connects TRBV7-3 to TRBJ2-1; TRBD2 matches at 7 bases. This CDR3 contains 13 residues. Germline CDR1 SGHTA, CDR2 FQGTGA. Germline trimming cut 5 bases from V and 5 bases from J; bases unmatched to any gene: 3. CDR3 coding DNA: TGTGCCAGCAGCAGAGGGACTAACAATGAGCAGTTCTTC. This sequence encodes CASSRGTNNEQFF.

The chain combines TRBV6-1 with TRBJ2-1, with 10 bases aligning to TRBD2. The germline V gene encodes CDR1 MNHNS and CDR2 SASEGT. The junction had 7 bases not matched to a gene; V was cut back by 7 bases and J by 4 bases. CDR3 size: 15 residues. CDR3 amino acids: CASTPVAGGYNEQFF. CDR3 in DNA: TGTGCCAGCACCCCTGTAGCGGGAGGTTACAATGAGCAGTTCTTC.

This clone was counted between two and nine times. The chain links TRBV7-2 to TRBJ2-3; no clear D gene. Germline CDR1 SGHTA, CDR2 FQGNSA. V was clipped by 5 bases and J by 2 bases, with 5 bases between them. CDR3 length equals 12 residues. CDR3 DNA sequence: TGTGCCAGCAGCACATTCACAGATACGCAGTATTTT. The encoded protein is CASSTFTDTQYF.